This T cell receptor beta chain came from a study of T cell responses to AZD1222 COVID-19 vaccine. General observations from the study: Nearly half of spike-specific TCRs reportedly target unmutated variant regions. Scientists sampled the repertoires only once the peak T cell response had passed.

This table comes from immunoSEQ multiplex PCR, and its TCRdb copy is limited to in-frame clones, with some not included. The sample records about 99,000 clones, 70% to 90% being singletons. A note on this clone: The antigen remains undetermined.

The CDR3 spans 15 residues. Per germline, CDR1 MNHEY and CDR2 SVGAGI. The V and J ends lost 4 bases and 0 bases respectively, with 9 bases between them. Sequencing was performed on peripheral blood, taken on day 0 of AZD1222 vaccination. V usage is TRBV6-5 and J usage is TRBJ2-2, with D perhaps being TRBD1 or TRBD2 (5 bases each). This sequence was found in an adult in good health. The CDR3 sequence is CASSSGTPNTGELFF. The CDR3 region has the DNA TGTGCCAGCAGTTCCGGGACCCCGAACACCGGGGAGCTGTTTTTT.